Each of the 11 T cell receptor beta chains below was sequenced from the same sample in a study of shared clonotypes between healthy human individuals (dated by TCRdb to 2019 to 2021). Library creation used the immunoSEQ multiplex PCR assay. Not all clones reach the TCRdb copy of this immuneACCESS table, which keeps in-frame sequences only. Checked studies attribute under half of the gap to unresolved V genes and leave the rest unexplained. For this sample the table gives about 450,000 clones, of which 79% were detected only once. Together, the top ten hold less than 15% of the sample. Sequenced: PBMCs. The origin of the receptors is a woman aged 40 to 50 in good health. Some clones in this sample may be carry-over from other donors' samples.

This clone was detected a few times. V usage is TRBV7-2 and J usage is TRBJ2-7; D is possibly TRBD1 or TRBD2 (5 bases each). Germline V gene data show CDR1 as SGHTA and CDR2 as FQGNSA. There are 14 residues in the CDR3. V lost 1 base and J lost 6, with 13 bases in between. CDR3 amino acids: CASSLGRDGSEQYF. CDR3 DNA sequence: TGTGCCAGCAGCTTAGGCAGGGATGGGAGCGAGCAGTACTTC.

The V call is TRBV10-3, the J call TRBJ2-3; 10 bases are a match to TRBD2. CDR1 and CDR2 (germline): ENHRY, SYGVKD. The CDR3 sequence is 14 residues long. Unmatched junction bases numbered 2, after V lost 7 bases and J lost 1 base. Here the CDR3 DNA reads TGTGCCATCACCGGGACTAGCGGCACAGATACGCAGTATTTT. Its protein is CAITGTSGTDTQYF.

This clone has just one count. The chain links TRBV20-1 to TRBJ2-1, with D unresolved. Germline values: CDR1 DFQATT, CDR2 SNEGSKA (reference sequence). V was cut by 0 bases and J by 13 bases, with 10 bases left in between. The CDR3 is 11 residues long. CDR3 amino acids: CSARDLASQFF. DNA for the CDR3: TGCAGTGCTAGAGATCTGGCTAGTCAGTTCTTC.

The V call is TRBV29-1, the J call TRBJ2-2; 9 nucleotides align to TRBD2. V shed 0 bases, J shed 3 bases, and the junction held 5 bases outside the gene matches. In germline, CDR1 is SQVTM, CDR2 ANQGSEA. The CDR3 has 16 residues. The CDR3 DNA is TGCAGCGTTGAAGATCATATAGCGGGAGACACCGGGGAGCTGTTTTTT. As protein: CSVEDHIAGDTGELFF.

As concerns this clone: In the same sample, other DNA sequences code for this CDR3. V usage is TRBV6-1 and J usage is TRBJ2-7; D is perhaps TRBD1 (6 bases). The CDR3 has 14 residues. V lost 1 base and J 3 bases, leaving 10 bases between the germline ends. From germline, CDR1 is MNHNS and CDR2 SASEGT. The CDR3 nucleotides are TGTGCCAGCAGTGAAGAGGGCAGGGGCTACGAGCAGTACTTC. Protein: CASSEEGRGYEQYF.

This clone was found once. V usage is TRBV2 and J usage is TRBJ2-5, with D perhaps matching TRBD2 (6 bases). Germline V gene data show CDR1 as SNHLY and CDR2 as FYNNEI. V lost 6 bases to trimming and J lost 4 bases, with 21 bases between them. The CDR3 is 16 amino acids. CDR3 region: CASRGRKGGGGETQYF. DNA of the CDR3: TGTGCCAGCAGGGGACGTAAGGGAGGAGGAGGAGAGACCCAGTACTTC.

This clone was seen ten or more times. The chain's CDR3 is CASRIRDRETQYF. CDR3 coding DNA: TGTGCCAGCAGGATCCGGGACAGAGAGACCCAGTACTTC. This chain links TRBV5-4 with TRBJ2-5; 7 bases match TRBD1. CDR1 SGHNT and CDR2 YYREEE come from the germline V gene (reference sequence). CDR3 length: 13 amino acids. With 5 bases clipped from V and 4 bases from J, the junction kept 5 bases outside the gene matches.

The V call is TRBV27, the J call TRBJ2-7, with 8 bases that match TRBD2. The CDR3 is made up of 14 amino acids. Trimming cost V 3 bases and J 4 bases; bases outside gene matches: 5. Germline CDR1 and CDR2: MNHEY and SMNVEV (reference sequence). DNA for the CDR3: TGTGCCAGCAGTTTGAAGCGGGAGATTTACGAGCAGTACTTC. Amino acid sequence: CASSLKREIYEQYF.

The rearrangement links TRBV19 to TRBJ1-4; D call uncertain. This CDR3 has 14 residues. The germline V gene has CDR1 LNHDA and CDR2 SQIVND (reference sequence). V lost 6 bases to trimming and J lost 4 bases, with 12 bases between them. The CDR3 loop is CASSRFGDNEKLFF. CDR3 nucleotides: TGTGCCAGTAGCCGGTTCGGGGATAATGAAAAACTGTTTTTT.

V usage is TRBV6-1 and J usage is TRBJ2-3; no clear D gene. The CDR3 loop spans 16 amino acids. Germline V CDR1 and CDR2: MNHNS, SASEGT. V was shortened by 4 bases and J by 2 bases, with 16 bases between the two germline ends. Here the CDR3 reads CASSGRQSTVTDTQYF. The CDR3 DNA reads TGTGCCAGCAGTGGTAGACAATCGACGGTCACAGATACGCAGTATTTT.

This chain joins TRBV27 and TRBJ2-7; 10 bases align to TRBD2. Unmatched junction bases numbered 5, after V lost 0 bases and J lost 6 bases. Germline values: CDR1 MNHEY, CDR2 SMNVEV (reference sequence). This CDR3 comprises 15 residues. Here the CDR3 reads CASSLSGLAPVEQYF. The CDR3 DNA reads as TGTGCCAGCAGTTTATCGGGACTAGCGCCAGTCGAGCAGTACTTC.